This T cell receptor beta chain appears in the sequencing data of a study of T cell responses to AZD1222 COVID-19 vaccine. TCRdb's copy holds only in-frame clones and misses some; the assay was immunoSEQ multiplex PCR. The sample gives about 160,000 clones, around nine tenths of which show up once; approximately 3% is in the top ten. The germline CDR1 and CDR2 sequences are MNHEY and SVGAGI. This CDR3 has 12 residues. Trimming pared 4 bases from V and 3 bases from J, leaving 6 bases between. The chain recombines TRBV6-5 with TRBJ1-1, with D unclear. The material was peripheral blood, obtained 28 days after the second AZD1222 dose. The TCR originated in an adult who received the AZD1222 COVID-19 vaccine. Here the CDR3 reads CASSSAYTEAFF. The CDR3 DNA reads TGTGCCAGCAGTTCCGCCTACACTGAAGCTTTCTTT.